The clone carrying this T cell receptor beta chain was counted only a few times. The germline V gene encodes CDR1 SGHRS and CDR2 YFSETQ. The CDR3 has 16 residues. V lost 4 bases and J 3 bases, leaving 20 bases between the germline ends. This record belongs to a study of patients and donors after allogeneic stem cell transplantation. TCRdb processed the RT-PCR reads anew with MiXCR; each CDR3 protein has one entry. The table has hundreds of thousands of distinct CDR3 sequences, 16% seen once; the top ten hold over 6%. The V and J genes are TRBV5-1 and TRBJ2-7; D unclear. This TCR derives from a human donor who was either an allogeneic HSCT recipient or a stem cell or donor lymphocyte infusion donor (not recorded which). It is not recorded whose cells these are; they may come from a transplant donor. Sequenced material: blood, either unsorted or a sorted T cell fraction (not recorded which). DNA for the CDR3: TGCGCCAGCAGCCCACCGACGATGAGCGCGGACTACGAGCAGTACTTC. Protein product: CASSPPTMSADYEQYF.